A selection of T cell receptor beta chains follows, all from one sample in a study of cytomegalovirus exposure and HLA in healthy donors. Only in-frame clones appear in the TCRdb table, and some are missing; sequencing was by immunoSEQ multiplex PCR. The repertoire has 150,000 or so clones, approximately 84% of them found once; the top ten carry less than 2.5%. The source material was PBMCs. These receptors came from a woman between 18 and 29 years old in good health and CMV-seronegative. CDR3s include the opening cysteine and the closing phenylalanine or tryptophan. The D gene is left open where the match is weak. Expanded clones get a size class; other rows say once, few or many, or leave the size out.

cdr3_length: 12
j_call: TRBJ2-5
v_call: TRBV7-3
d_call: -
clone_size: -
cdr3_aa: CASGNLAGEQYF
cdr3_nt: TGTGCCAGCGGGAATCTAGCTGGTGAGCAGTACTTC

cdr3_length: 15
j_call: TRBJ1-1
v_call: TRBV18
d_call: -
clone_size: -
cdr3_aa: CASSPETGIGTEAFF
cdr3_nt: TGTGCCAGCTCACCGGAAACAGGGATAGGGACTGAAGCTTTCTTT

cdr3_length: 15
j_call: TRBJ2-7
v_call: TRBV6-5
d_call: TRBD1
clone_size: -
cdr3_aa: CASRPFRDRGLEQYF
cdr3_nt: TGTGCCAGCAGACCTTTCCGGGACAGGGGGCTAGAGCAGTACTTC

cdr3_length: 14
j_call: TRBJ1-4
v_call: TRBV7-9
d_call: -
clone_size: -
cdr3_aa: CASSRRVGDEKLFF
cdr3_nt: TGTGCCAGCAGCCGACGGGTGGGAGATGAAAAACTGTTTTTT

cdr3_length: 16
j_call: TRBJ2-1
v_call: TRBV6-1
d_call: -
clone_size: -
cdr3_aa: CASSEQGLTTYNEQFF
cdr3_nt: TGTGCCAGCAGTGAACAGGGGCTTACTACGTACAATGAGCAGTTCTTC

cdr3_length: 12
j_call: TRBJ2-1
v_call: TRBV29-1
d_call: TRBD2
clone_size: once
cdr3_aa: CSVHAGGHEQFF
cdr3_nt: TGCAGCGTTCACGCGGGGGGTCATGAGCAGTTCTTC

cdr3_length: 15
j_call: TRBJ2-2
v_call: TRBV5-6
d_call: -
clone_size: -
cdr3_aa: CASSLLGSNTGELFF
cdr3_nt: TGTGCCAGCAGCTTGCTAGGATCAAACACCGGGGAGCTGTTTTTT

cdr3_length: 15
j_call: TRBJ1-3
v_call: TRBV28
d_call: -
clone_size: -
cdr3_aa: CASSLLANSGNTIYF
cdr3_nt: TGTGCCAGCAGTTTATTGGCCAACTCTGGAAACACCATATATTTT

cdr3_length: 13
j_call: TRBJ2-5
v_call: TRBV4-1
d_call: -
clone_size: -
cdr3_aa: CASSPWGGETQYF
cdr3_nt: TGCGCCAGCAGCCCGTGGGGCGGTGAGACCCAGTACTTC

cdr3_length: 15
j_call: TRBJ1-2
v_call: TRBV19
d_call: -
clone_size: -
cdr3_aa: CASRRDNAVNYGYTF
cdr3_nt: TGTGCCAGTCGGAGGGATAATGCAGTGAACTATGGCTACACCTTC

cdr3_length: 15
j_call: TRBJ2-3
v_call: TRBV7-3
d_call: TRBD2
clone_size: -
cdr3_aa: CASSLTAGVPDTQYF
cdr3_nt: TGTGCCAGCAGCTTAACGGCGGGGGTGCCAGATACGCAGTATTTT

cdr3_length: 16
j_call: TRBJ1-2
v_call: TRBV9
d_call: TRBD1
clone_size: -
cdr3_aa: CASSAGTGAPYYGYTF
cdr3_nt: TGTGCCAGCAGCGCCGGGACAGGGGCACCTTATTATGGCTACACCTTC